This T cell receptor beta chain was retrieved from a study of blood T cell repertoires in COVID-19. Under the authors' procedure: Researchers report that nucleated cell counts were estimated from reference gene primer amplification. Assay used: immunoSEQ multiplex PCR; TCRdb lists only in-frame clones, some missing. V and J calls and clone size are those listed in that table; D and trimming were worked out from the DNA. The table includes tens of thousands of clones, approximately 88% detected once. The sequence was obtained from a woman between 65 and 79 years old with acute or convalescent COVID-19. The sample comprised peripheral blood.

CDR3 in DNA: TGCGCCAGCAGCCAAGAATACAGCAACTATTCACCCCTCCACTTT. This encodes CASSQEYSNYSPLHF. The chain couples TRBV4-1 to TRBJ1-6; D ambiguous. This CDR3 is built from 15 residues. The V gene lost 0 bases and the J gene lost 8 bases, with 11 bases spanning the gap. Germline V lookup: CDR1 MGHRA, CDR2 YSYEKL.